This T cell receptor (beta chain) comes out of a study of blood T cell repertoires in COVID-19. For the study at large: The United States, Italy and Spain provided the acute and convalescent COVID-19 samples. T cells, B-cell-depleted T cells, or PBMCs provided the cDNA or gDNA that served as material.

The CDR3 spans 16 residues. Trimming cost V 5 bases and J 8 bases; bases outside gene matches: 12. Germline V gene data show CDR1 as ENHRY and CDR2 as SYGVKD. Generated by immunoSEQ multiplex PCR, the TCRdb table keeps only in-frame clones and is missing some. The sample records about 270,000 clones, approximately 89% being singletons. The sequenced material came from peripheral blood. The TCR originated in a man between 40 and 49 years old with active or convalescent COVID-19. The chain joins TRBV10-3 to TRBJ2-3, with TRBD2 matching 11 bases. The CDR3 DNA reads TGTGCCATCAGTCAACGGACTAGCGGGCCCCCGGGTACGCAGTATTTT. Translation gives CAISQRTSGPPGTQYF.